This section outlines one T cell receptor beta chain sequence together with its context. The antigen is undetermined. Each of the donors was a healthy adult who was HIV-negative and had not had a recent acute infection or vaccination. CDR1 and CDR2 (germline): MGHDK, SYGVNS. The length of the CDR3 is 14 residues. Trimming removed 5 bases from V and 1 base from J, with 10 bases in between. The data belong to a study of shared clonotypes between healthy human individuals. Profiled with immunoSEQ multiplex PCR; TCRdb holds only in-frame clones, not every one. The sample holds approximately 1,000,000 clones, 70% to 80% seen once. Study-level findings and limits: Against clonotypes common to all four donors, non-shared ones had lower generation probabilities. Larger estimated richness was generally recorded for naive subsets relative to memory subsets.

V and J are TRBV25-1 and TRBJ2-3; D ambiguous. The sequenced material came from memory CD4+ T cells from PBMCs. Subset indicated: CD45RA-negative fraction. The clonotype comes from a man aged 18 to 29 in good health. Some clones in this sample may be carry-over from other donors' samples. As DNA, the CDR3 is TGTGCCAGCAGTACGGAGTACGGCACAGATACGCAGTATTTT. Translating gives CASSTEYGTDTQYF.